This TCR beta chain was captured in a study of regulatory T cells in long-lasting Graves disease. Time point meaning: persistent/refractory GD, antithyroid drugs over 5 years with positive TRAb. RNA isolated from PBMCs was used to make the TCR library. This clonotype was recorded at least ten times. Germline CDR1 reads DFQATT; CDR2 reads SNEGSKA (reference sequence). Trimming removed 5 bases from V and 4 bases from J, with 11 bases in between. The CDR3 contains 12 residues. Arm-PCR of CDR3 regions and iRepertoire HTBI primers were used to build TCR beta libraries. Each CDR3 protein is one row after TCRdb ran MiXCR on the multiplex PCR reads. The sample holds fewer than 450,000 distinct CDR3 sequences; less than 25% are singletons and the top ten take around 20%.

The chain combines TRBV20-1 with TRBJ1-2; TRBD1 is a possible D gene (5 bases). This TCR derives from a female donor with Graves disease. The specimen was peripheral blood mononuclear cells (PBMCs), collected when the disease was refractory, from a patient treated with antithyroid drugs. The DNA for the CDR3 is TGCAGTGCTCCAAGGGGAGGCTATGGCTACACCTTC. Translating gives CSAPRGGYGYTF.